This T cell receptor beta chain emerged from a study of blood T cell repertoires in COVID-19 (dated by TCRdb to about 2020). Looking at the study overall: Collaborator samples came from the United States, Italy and Spain and covered acute and convalescent phases of COVID-19. The samples were drawn from the first 160 participants of the ongoing ImmuneRACE study and from under 1,500 subjects provided by 6 global collaborators. The repertoires were released in a freely available public database meant as a resource for research on the immune response to SARS-CoV-2. Where available, HLA class I and class II types were taken from metadata supplied by the sample provider and were not determined by assay-based typing. The material from the prospective study consisted of cDNA or gDNA derived from T cells, B-cell-depleted T cells, or PBMCs. The dataset comprised deeply sampled blood TCRbeta repertoires from subjects exposed to, actively infected with, or recovered from COVID-19. A de-identified subject ID, COVID-19 status, age in years and sex were almost always included in the sample metadata. Results and caveats for the whole study, not just this receptor: The amount of clinical and demographic metadata varied by source and participant and was provided uncurated.

Regarding this clone: Its antigen is not yet known. No clone much larger than this one lies a single base away; base qualities are absent.

Enrolling through a virtual design, the prospective study's participants ranged in age from roughly 18 to 89 years and lived across approximately 25 United States geographic areas. In the prospective study, cohorts were assigned on the basis of participant-reported clinical history obtained from a screening survey and a study questionnaire. For ImmuneRACE Cohort 3, a participant was defined as recovered based on two consecutive negative NP/OP PCR tests, clearance by a healthcare professional, or resolution of symptoms. Each participant in the prospective study had whole blood, serum and a nasopharyngeal or oropharyngeal swab collected by mobile phlebotomists. Additional blood draws and questionnaires over an approximately 2-month period could optionally be provided by prospective study participants. Before DNA extraction, prospective study blood samples were shipped either frozen or at room temperature.

The immunoSEQ Assay, a bias-controlled multiplex PCR, was used to amplify TCRbeta CDR3 regions from genomic DNA. The study's own analysis went as follows. Within the assay, amplification of reference gene primers was used to estimate how many nucleated cells each sample contained. Sequence reads were collapsed and filtered to measure the absolute abundance of every unique TCRbeta CDR3 rearrangement. For each sample, productive Simpson clonality was calculated as the square root of Simpson's diversity index across productive rearrangements. TCRdb retrieved this table from immuneACCESS and kept in-frame rearrangements only. Not all clones are present; in checked studies, unresolved V genes account for under half, and no reason is known for the remainder. V and J calls and clone size are as listed in that table; D and trimming were resolved from the DNA. The sample table contains 250,000 to 350,000 clones; only one count was recorded for around 84% of them. The biggest ten clones account for less than 11% of the sample.

The CDR3 measures 13 amino acids from cysteine to phenylalanine. This entry keeps only the CDR3 DNA: 39 bases, framed from base 1. The V and J ends are trimmed by 6 bases and 0 bases, leaving 7 bases between them. CDR1 and CDR2 were assigned from the germline V gene (reference sequence) as LNHNV and YYDKDF. The source material was PBMCs or T cells enriched from blood (not recorded which). This receptor was obtained from a woman between 18 and 29 years old who had recovered from COVID-19. The rearranged chain carries TRBV15 and TRBJ2-3; the D gene cannot be resolved reliably. The DNA sequence is TGTGCCACCAGAGCCGCTAGCACAGATACGCAGTATTTT. It specifies CATRAASTDTQYF. The variable domain in full, with residues beyond the CDR3 obtained from the reference TRBV15 and TRBJ2-3 genes, is DAMVIQNPRYQVTQFGKPVTLSCSQTLNHNVMYWYQQKSSQAPKLLFHYYDKDFNNEADTPDNFQSRRPNTSFCFLDIRSPGLGDTAMYLCATRAASTDTQYFGPGTRLTVL.